A selection of T cell receptor beta chains follows, all from one sample in a study of cytomegalovirus exposure and HLA in healthy donors. TCRdb's copy holds only in-frame clones and misses some; the assay was immunoSEQ multiplex PCR. The data contain some 150,000 clones, 72% of them singletons. Sequences were obtained from PBMCs. The receptor source for this set is a human donor in good health. Both conserved end residues are part of each CDR3. The D gene is left open where the match is weak. Size tells how often a clone was seen (once, few, many) or the class of an expanded clone, and some rows leave it out.

TRBD1 | once | TRBJ1-6 | TRBV15 | TGTGCCACCAGCAGGCCCGGGACAGGGGTGAGTTCACCCCTCCACTTT | CATSRPGTGVSSPLHF
. | . | TRBJ1-3 | TRBV4-3 | TGCGCCAGCAGCCAAGATGTAGGGGCTGGAAACACCATATATTTT | CASSQDVGAGNTIYF
TRBD2 | . | TRBJ2-1 | TRBV27 | TGTGCCAGCAGTAGACTAGCGGGGGGTATCGATGAGCAGTTCTTC | CASSRLAGGIDEQFF
. | once | TRBJ2-2 | TRBV6-6 | TGTGCCAGCATCGACACCGGGGAGCTGTTTTTT | CASIDTGELFF
. | few | TRBJ1-1 | TRBV28 | TGTGCCAGCAGTTTGGGAACAGGGTACGGCACTGAAGCTTTCTTT | CASSLGTGYGTEAFF
TRBD2 | . | TRBJ2-7 | TRBV7-2 | TGTGCCAGCAGCTCCACACTAGCGGGGGGCAGTTACGAGCAGTACTTC | CASSSTLAGGSYEQYF
. | . | TRBJ1-6 | TRBV19 | TGTGCCAGTAGTATATGGCAGGGTGATAATAATTCACCCCTCCACTTT | CASSIWQGDNNSPLHF
. | . | TRBJ1-1 | TRBV19 | TGTGCCAGTAGTATTCCGGGGAGTCCTGAAGCTTTCTTT | CASSIPGSPEAFF
TRBD2 | . | TRBJ2-5 | TRBV6-5 | TGTGCCAGCAGTCCTCTAGCGGGGGCAGAGACCCAGTACTTC | CASSPLAGAETQYF
TRBD1 | . | TRBJ2-1 | TRBV9 | TGTGCCAGCAGCCCGATGGGACAGGGATACAATGAGCAGTTCTTC | CASSPMGQGYNEQFF